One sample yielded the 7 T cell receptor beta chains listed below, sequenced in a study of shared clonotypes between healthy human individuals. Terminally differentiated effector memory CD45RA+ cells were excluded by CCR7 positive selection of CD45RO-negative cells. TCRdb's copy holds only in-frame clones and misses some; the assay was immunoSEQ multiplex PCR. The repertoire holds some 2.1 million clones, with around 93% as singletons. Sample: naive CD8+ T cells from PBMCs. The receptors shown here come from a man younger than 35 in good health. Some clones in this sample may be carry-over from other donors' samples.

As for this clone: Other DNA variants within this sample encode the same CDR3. The CDR3 coding sequence is TGTGCCAGCAGCGTAGAACAAGAGACCCAGTACTTC. Translation: CASSVEQETQYF. V gene TRBV9 combines with J gene TRBJ2-5; D not resolved. The CDR3 covers 12 residues. Germline V gives CDR1 SGDLS, CDR2 YYNGEE. Between the trimmed V and J ends, which lost 0 bases and 2 bases, there was a span of 2 bases. The entire variable domain, with the rest obtained from reference TRBV9 and TRBJ2-5, is as follows: DSGVTQTPKHLITATGQRVTLRCSPRSGDLSVYWYQQSLDQGLQFLIQYYNGEERAKGNILERFSAQQFPDLHSELNLSSLELGDSALYFCASSVEQETQYFGPGTRLLVL.

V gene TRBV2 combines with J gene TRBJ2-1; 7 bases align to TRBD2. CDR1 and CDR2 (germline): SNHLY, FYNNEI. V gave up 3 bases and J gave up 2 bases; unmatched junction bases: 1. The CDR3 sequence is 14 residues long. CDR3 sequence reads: CASSEGTTYNEQFF. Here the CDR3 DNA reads TGTGCCAGCAGTGAGGGGACTACCTACAATGAGCAGTTCTTC.

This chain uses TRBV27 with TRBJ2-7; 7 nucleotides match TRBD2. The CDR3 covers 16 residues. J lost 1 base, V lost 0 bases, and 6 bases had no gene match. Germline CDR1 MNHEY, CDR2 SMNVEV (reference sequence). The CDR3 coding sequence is TGTGCCAGCAGTTTATCGCGGGGAGGGCTATCCTACGAGCAGTACTTC. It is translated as CASSLSRGGLSYEQYF.

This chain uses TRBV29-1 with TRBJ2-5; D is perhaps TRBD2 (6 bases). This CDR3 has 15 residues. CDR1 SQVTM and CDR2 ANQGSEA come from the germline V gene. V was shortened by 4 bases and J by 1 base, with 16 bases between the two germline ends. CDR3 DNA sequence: TGCAGCGTTGGGGCTTCATTAGCGGTCCAAGAGACCCAGTACTTC. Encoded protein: CSVGASLAVQETQYF.

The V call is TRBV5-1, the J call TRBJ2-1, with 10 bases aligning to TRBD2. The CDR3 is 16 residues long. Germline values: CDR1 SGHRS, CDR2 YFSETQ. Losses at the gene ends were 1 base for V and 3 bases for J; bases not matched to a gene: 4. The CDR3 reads CASSLWSGRDYNEQFF. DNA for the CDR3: TGCGCCAGCAGCTTGTGGAGCGGGAGGGACTACAATGAGCAGTTCTTC.

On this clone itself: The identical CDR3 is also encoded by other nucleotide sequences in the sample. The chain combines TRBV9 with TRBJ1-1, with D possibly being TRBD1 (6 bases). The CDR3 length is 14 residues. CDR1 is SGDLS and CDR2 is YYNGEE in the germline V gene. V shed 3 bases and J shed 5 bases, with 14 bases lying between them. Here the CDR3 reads CASSAGQGRTEAFF. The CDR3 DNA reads TGTGCCAGCAGCGCGGGTCAGGGGAGGACTGAAGCTTTCTTT.

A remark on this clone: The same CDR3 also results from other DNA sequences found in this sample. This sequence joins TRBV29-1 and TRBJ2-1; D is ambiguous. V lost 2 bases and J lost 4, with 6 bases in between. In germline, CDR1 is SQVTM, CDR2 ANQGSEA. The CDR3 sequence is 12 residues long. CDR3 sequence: CSVELRYNEQFF. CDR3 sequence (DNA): TGCAGCGTTGAACTACGGTACAATGAGCAGTTCTTC.